This T cell receptor (beta chain) was observed in a study of T cell changes during pregnancy in multiple sclerosis. The assay was immunoSEQ multiplex PCR, and TCRdb's table has in-frame clones only and misses some. The sample shows 70,000 to 75,000 clones, 85% to 95% of them seen only once. Germline CDR1 and CDR2: LGHNA and YSLEER. V shed 2 bases and J 10 bases; nucleotides not matched to a gene: 12. This CDR3 comprises 16 residues. The sequencing used peripheral blood, collected before pregnancy. The chain employs TRBV4-3 and TRBJ1-2; 11 bases map to TRBD1. This receptor was obtained from a female donor with multiple sclerosis, enrolled in a pregnancy study. The CDR3 DNA is TGCGCCAGCAGCCAATCCGTCTGGGACAGGGGGAAGGACTACACCTTC. Protein product: CASSQSVWDRGKDYTF.